This T cell receptor beta chain appears in the sequencing data of a study of patients and donors after allogeneic stem cell transplantation. TCRdb re-called the RT-PCR reads through MiXCR, storing one row per CDR3 protein. The profile shows about a million distinct CDR3 sequences, 15% to 20% of them singletons. Germline-derived CDR1 and CDR2 are SGHRS and YFSETQ. With V trimmed by 5 bases and J by 6 bases, 8 bases remained unmatched. The CDR3 extends over 14 amino acids. The gene calls are TRBV5-1 and TRBJ2-7; 10 bases are shared with TRBD1. The receptor's source is a human donor who was either an allogeneic HSCT recipient or a stem cell or donor lymphocyte infusion donor (not recorded which). It is not recorded whose cells these are; they may come from a transplant donor. The source material was blood, either unsorted or a sorted T cell fraction (not recorded which). The CDR3 loop reads CASSSRQGASEQYF. The CDR3 region has the DNA TGCGCCAGCAGTTCGAGACAGGGGGCTAGCGAGCAGTACTTC.